The 2 T cell receptor beta chains below come from one sample, sequenced in a study of blood T cell repertoires in COVID-19. The assay was immunoSEQ multiplex PCR, and TCRdb's table has in-frame clones only and misses some. The table includes about 190,000 clones, less than 90% detected once. Sequencing input: PBMCs or T cells enriched from blood (not recorded which). These receptor sequences come from a woman aged 30 to 39 who had been exposed to COVID-19.

The chain is built from TRBV10-3 and TRBJ2-5; D ambiguous. In germline, CDR1 is ENHRY, CDR2 SYGVKD. CDR3 length: 13 residues. V was cut by 0 bases and J by 7 bases, with 9 bases left in between. CDR3 sequence (DNA): TGTGCCATCAGTGAGTCGGTGCTCGGGACCCAGTACTTC. Protein: CAISESVLGTQYF.

The rearrangement joins TRBV7-2 to TRBJ1-5, with unresolved D. V was shortened by 5 bases and J by 1 base, with 15 bases between the two germline ends. CDR1 and CDR2 from the germline V gene are SGHTA and FQGNSA. There are 16 residues in the CDR3. The CDR3 sequence is CASSLLGPLSNQPQHF. The CDR3 DNA is TGTGCCAGCAGCCTCCTGGGCCCTTTGAGCAATCAGCCCCAGCATTTT.